The 19 T cell receptor beta chains listed next were all sequenced from one sample in a study of cytotoxic CD8 clonotypes in ibrutinib-treated CLL (dated by TCRdb to the early 2020s). The library was made by the immunoSEQ multiplex PCR assay. What TCRdb holds here is the immuneACCESS table cut down to in-frame rearrangements. Part of the clones is not present; checked against another copy, under half of the missing clones reflect an unresolved V gene, and the others are unexplained. A total of some 100,000 clones appear in this sample, 45% to 65% of them only once. 30% to 45% of the sample is taken by the ten largest. The time point label here, explained by the study, means: around 25 months on ibrutinib. The sample was PBMCs, taken after 24 months of ibrutinib treatment. Every receptor here comes from a human donor with chronic lymphocytic leukemia.

The sample holds a few counts of this clone. The chain is built from TRBV7-9 and TRBJ1-2; D not certain. CDR1 SEHNR and CDR2 FQNEAQ come from the germline V gene (reference sequence). The CDR3 has 12 residues. Between the trimmed V and J ends, which lost 0 bases and 10 bases, there was a span of 9 bases. The CDR3 DNA reads as TGTGCCAGCAGCTTAGCGACGGGCACCTACACCTTC. It encodes CASSLATGTYTF.

This clone was counted a single time. The chain recombines TRBV2 with TRBJ2-1, with 7 bases aligning to TRBD2. Germline-derived CDR1 and CDR2 are SNHLY and FYNNEI. The CDR3 loop spans 13 amino acids. Losses at the gene ends were 3 bases for V and 7 bases for J; bases not matched to a gene: 3. The CDR3 is CASSEGGKNEQFF. For the CDR3, the DNA is TGTGCCAGCAGTGAGGGGGGGAAGAATGAGCAGTTCTTC. The variable domain in full, completed from reference TRBV2 and TRBJ2-1, reads EPEVTQTPSHQVTQMGQEVILRCVPISNHLYFYWYRQILGQKVEFLVSFYNNEISEKSEIFDDQFSVERPDGSNFTLKIRSTKLEDSAMYFCASSEGGKNEQFFGPGTRLTVL.

This clone has only one observation. This chain joins TRBV6-6 and TRBJ1-5; a weak D match, TRBD1 (5 bases). V was trimmed by 6 bases and J by 5 bases, leaving 11 bases between them. Germline CDR1 MNHNY, CDR2 SVGAGI (reference sequence). The CDR3 is made up of 13 amino acids. CDR3 loop: CASSRTTDQPQHF. The CDR3 DNA is TGTGCCAGCAGCCGGACAACGGATCAGCCCCAGCATTTT.

In its sample, this clone was seen a few times. V gene TRBV9 combines with J gene TRBJ1-4; a weak D match, TRBD1 (6 bases). The CDR3 runs to 14 residues. In germline, CDR1 is SGDLS, CDR2 YYNGEE. V dropped 4 bases and J dropped 8 bases, with 15 bases sitting between them. The CDR3 is CASSSSQGNEKLFF. The CDR3 coding sequence is TGTGCCAGCAGCTCCTCCCAGGGGAACGAAAAACTGTTTTTT.

This sequence joins TRBV28 and TRBJ2-5, with 7 bases that match TRBD1. This CDR3 is built from 14 residues. CDR1 is MDHEN, CDR2 SYDVKM, per germline. V shed 2 bases and J 2 bases; nucleotides not matched to a gene: 2. The CDR3 DNA reads TGTGCCAGCAGTTTAGGGGGACAGCAAGAGACCCAGTACTTC. It yields the protein CASSLGGQQETQYF.

The rearrangement uses TRBV30 and TRBJ2-3, with D hard to call. The CDR3 contains 13 residues. Trimming removed 6 bases from V and 0 bases from J, with 10 bases in between. The germline V gene has CDR1 GTSNPN and CDR2 SVGIG (reference sequence). The CDR3 protein is CACLPFSTDTQYF. CDR3 nucleotide sequence: TGTGCCTGCTTACCTTTTAGCACAGATACGCAGTATTTT.

The chain is built from TRBV30 and TRBJ2-6; no definite D call. Trimming shortened V by 8 bases and J by 0 bases, and 5 bases separated the two germline ends. CDR1 GTSNPN and CDR2 SVGIG come from the germline V gene (reference sequence). This CDR3 has 12 amino acids. In nucleotides, the CDR3 is TGTGCCAGAAGCTCTGGGGCCAACGTCCTGACTTTC. Translating it yields CARSSGANVLTF.

This chain joins TRBV7-9 and TRBJ2-3; D gene uncertain. This CDR3 region has 13 residues. Germline CDR1 is SEHNR and CDR2 is FQNEAQ (reference sequence). V lost 5 bases and J lost 4, with 10 bases in between. The CDR3 sequence: CASSQGGADTQYF. The CDR3 bases are TGTGCCAGCAGCCAAGGTGGGGCAGATACGCAGTATTTT. The variable domain in full, completed from reference TRBV7-9 and TRBJ2-3, reads DTGVSQNPRHKITKRGQNVTFRCDPISEHNRLYWYRQTLGQGPEFLTYFQNEAQLEKSRLLSDRFSAERPKGSFSTLEIQRTEQGDSAMYLCASSQGGADTQYFGPGTRLTVL.

The J gene is TRBJ2-1, the V gene TRBV19, with D perhaps given as TRBD1 or TRBD2 (5 bases each). The CDR3 is 14 residues long. V dropped 6 bases and J dropped 0 bases, with 9 bases sitting between them. The germline CDR1 and CDR2 sequences are LNHDA and SQIVND (reference sequence). CDR3 DNA: TGTGCCAGTAGGGGGGAGAGCTCCTACAATGAGCAGTTCTTC. This translates into CASRGESSYNEQFF.

This chain links TRBV5-1 with TRBJ1-5; no clear D. Germline CDR1 and CDR2: SGHRS and YFSETQ. V was clipped by 5 bases and J by 5 bases, with 11 bases between them. This CDR3 comprises 13 residues. The CDR3 coding sequence is TGCGCCAGCAGTTACACAGCAGATCAGCCCCAGCATTTT. Protein: CASSYTADQPQHF.

In its sample, this clone was seen a few times. V and J are TRBV5-5 and TRBJ2-2; TRBD2 is a possible D gene (5 bases). The CDR3 length is 13 residues. Trimming stripped 3 bases from V and 7 bases from J, with 10 bases between. CDR1 SGHKS and CDR2 YYEKEE come from the germline V gene (reference sequence). Here the CDR3 DNA reads TGTGCCAGCAGCTCAAGACGGGACGGGGAGCTGTTTTTT. Translating gives CASSSRRDGELFF.

This chain joins TRBV4-1 and TRBJ2-3; possibly TRBD1 for D (6 bases). The CDR3 runs 15 residues. The V and J ends lost 1 base and 2 bases respectively, with 10 bases between them. In germline, CDR1 is MGHRA, CDR2 YSYEKL. CDR3 in DNA: TGCGCCAGCAGCCAAGGGTACAGGGCCACAGATACGCAGTATTTT. It encodes CASSQGYRATDTQYF.

V gene TRBV6-1 combines with J gene TRBJ1-2, with TRBD1 as a possible D gene (6 bases). Trimming pared 0 bases from V and 7 bases from J, leaving 15 bases between. CDR1 is MNHNS, CDR2 SASEGT, per germline. The CDR3 sequence is 15 residues long. As DNA, the CDR3 is TGTGCCAGCAGTGAAGCCTTGGCAGGGGTGGGTGGCTACACCTTC. Protein: CASSEALAGVGGYTF.

The table lists this clone with a few counts. The chain carries TRBV12-5 and TRBJ1-2; D gene unclear. Germline V gene data show CDR1 as LGHNT and CDR2 as FRNRAP. Trimming stripped 7 bases from V and 7 bases from J, with 13 bases between. This CDR3 is 12 amino acids long. Written as DNA, the CDR3 is TGTGCTAGTGCAAAGGGTGACGGTGGCTACACCTTC. This translates into CASAKGDGGYTF.

This chain joins TRBV30 and TRBJ1-6; 11 bases match TRBD1. Germline loops: CDR1 GTSNPN, CDR2 SVGIG (reference sequence). V was pared by 3 bases and J by 9 bases, with 4 bases of the junction left unmatched. The CDR3 consists of 14 residues. DNA for the CDR3: TGTGCCTGGAGGGGACAGGGGGGAGGTTCACCCCTCCACTTT. Amino acid sequence: CAWRGQGGGSPLHF.

This chain uses TRBV6-5 with TRBJ1-1, with D perhaps matching TRBD1 (5 bases). The germline V and J ends were trimmed by 0 bases and 2 bases, with 10 bases remaining between them. CDR3 length: 15 residues. Looked up from germline, CDR1 is MNHEY and CDR2 is SVGAGI. The CDR3: CASSYSNRQNTEAFF. Here the CDR3 DNA reads TGTGCCAGCAGTTACTCGAACAGGCAAAACACTGAAGCTTTCTTT.

This rearrangement joins TRBV30 to TRBJ1-1, with D uncertain. The germline CDR1 and CDR2 sequences are GTSNPN and SVGIG (reference sequence). With 4 bases removed from V and 6 bases from J, the gap between germline ends came to 15 bases. CDR3 length equals 13 residues. Here the CDR3 reads CAWINPRRAEAFF. Written as DNA, the CDR3 is TGTGCCTGGATCAATCCCAGAAGGGCTGAAGCTTTCTTT. Full variable domain (missing parts from reference TRBV30 and TRBJ1-1): SQTIHQWPATLVQPVGSPLSLECTVEGTSNPNLYWYRQAAGRGLQLLFYSVGIGQISSEVPQNLSASRPQDRQFILSSKKLLLSDSGFYLCAWINPRRAEAFFGQGTRLTVV.

CDR3 region: CASSEVANNEQFF. DNA for the CDR3: TGTGCCAGCAGTGAAGTGGCGAACAATGAGCAGTTCTTC. The gene calls are TRBV25-1 and TRBJ2-1; D not certain. Germline-derived CDR1 and CDR2 are MGHDK and SYGVNS. The CDR3 contains 13 residues. V was trimmed by 2 bases and J by 5 bases, leaving 7 bases between them.

This clone was seen a handful of times. The chain employs TRBV5-1 and TRBJ2-3; D call uncertain. Per the germline V gene, CDR1 is SGHRS and CDR2 is YFSETQ. The CDR3 is 13 residues long. V was trimmed by 4 bases and J by 1 base, leaving 7 bases between them. In nucleotides, the CDR3 is TGCGCCAGCAGCCCCTGGGGCACAGATACGCAGTATTTT. It codes for CASSPWGTDTQYF.